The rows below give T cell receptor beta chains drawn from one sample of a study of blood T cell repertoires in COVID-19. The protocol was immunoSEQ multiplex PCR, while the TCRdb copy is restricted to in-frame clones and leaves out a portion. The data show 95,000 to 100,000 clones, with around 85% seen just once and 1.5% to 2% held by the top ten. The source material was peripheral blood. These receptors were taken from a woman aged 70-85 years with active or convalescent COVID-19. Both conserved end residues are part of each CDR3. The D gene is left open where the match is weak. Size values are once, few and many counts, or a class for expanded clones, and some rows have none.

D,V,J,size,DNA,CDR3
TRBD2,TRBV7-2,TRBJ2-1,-,TGTGCCAGCAGCCCAAAAAGTGGGGCGGGAGGGGCCTACAATGAGCAGTTCTTC,CASSPKSGAGGAYNEQFF
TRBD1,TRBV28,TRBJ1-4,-,TGTGCCAGCAGTCGCCAGGGGGCTGTTGAAAAACTGTTTTTT,CASSRQGAVEKLFF
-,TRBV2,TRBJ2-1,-,TGTGCCAGCAATTCTGAGTTCGATGAGCAGTTCTTC,CASNSEFDEQFF
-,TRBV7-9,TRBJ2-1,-,TGTGCCAGCAGCTTAGATAGTGGGAGCCCCTACAATGAGCAGTTCTTC,CASSLDSGSPYNEQFF
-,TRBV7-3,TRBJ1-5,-,TGTGCCAGCAGCACCCAACAGGGTCAGCCCCAGCATTTT,CASSTQQGQPQHF
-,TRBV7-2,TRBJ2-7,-,TGTGCCAGCAGCGCTAGAGGGAGATCCTACGAGCAGTACTTC,CASSARGRSYEQYF
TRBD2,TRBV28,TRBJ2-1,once,TGTGCCAGCAGCCCATCGGCGGGAGCTCGTAATGAGCAGTTCTTC,CASSPSAGARNEQFF
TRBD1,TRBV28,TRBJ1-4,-,TGTGCCAGCAGACCGACACAGGGGGCGAGGGAAAAACTGTTTTTT,CASRPTQGAREKLFF
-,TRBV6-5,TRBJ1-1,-,TGTGCCAGCAGTTACGGTCTGGGCCGGAACACTGAAGCTTTCTTT,CASSYGLGRNTEAFF
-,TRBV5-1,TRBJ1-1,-,TGCGCCAGCAGCTTGCAGGGGACGAGTAACACTGAAGCTTTCTTT,CASSLQGTSNTEAFF